This T cell receptor (beta chain) came from a study of blood T cells in healthy people across ages. This clonotype turned up a few times. The authors ran a second PCR of about 6 to 11 cycles using a sample-barcoded 5' primer and a J-beta primer mix. TCRdb reanalysed the 5' RACE reads using MiXCR and keeps one entry per CDR3 protein. The sample includes fewer than 1.5 million distinct CDR3 sequences, 40% to 50% of them seen just once. Sequencing used blood. This TCR was recovered from a woman aged 18-30 years in good health.

CDR3 sequence: CSARVRRPPYEQYF. DNA for the CDR3: TGCAGTGCTAGAGTACGGAGGCCGCCCTACGAGCAGTACTTC. V gene TRBV20-1 combines with J gene TRBJ2-7; D is possibly TRBD2 (5 bases). The CDR3 is 14 residues long. Trimming removed 1 base from V and 2 bases from J, with 12 bases in between. Germline CDR1 reads DFQATT; CDR2 reads SNEGSKA (reference sequence).